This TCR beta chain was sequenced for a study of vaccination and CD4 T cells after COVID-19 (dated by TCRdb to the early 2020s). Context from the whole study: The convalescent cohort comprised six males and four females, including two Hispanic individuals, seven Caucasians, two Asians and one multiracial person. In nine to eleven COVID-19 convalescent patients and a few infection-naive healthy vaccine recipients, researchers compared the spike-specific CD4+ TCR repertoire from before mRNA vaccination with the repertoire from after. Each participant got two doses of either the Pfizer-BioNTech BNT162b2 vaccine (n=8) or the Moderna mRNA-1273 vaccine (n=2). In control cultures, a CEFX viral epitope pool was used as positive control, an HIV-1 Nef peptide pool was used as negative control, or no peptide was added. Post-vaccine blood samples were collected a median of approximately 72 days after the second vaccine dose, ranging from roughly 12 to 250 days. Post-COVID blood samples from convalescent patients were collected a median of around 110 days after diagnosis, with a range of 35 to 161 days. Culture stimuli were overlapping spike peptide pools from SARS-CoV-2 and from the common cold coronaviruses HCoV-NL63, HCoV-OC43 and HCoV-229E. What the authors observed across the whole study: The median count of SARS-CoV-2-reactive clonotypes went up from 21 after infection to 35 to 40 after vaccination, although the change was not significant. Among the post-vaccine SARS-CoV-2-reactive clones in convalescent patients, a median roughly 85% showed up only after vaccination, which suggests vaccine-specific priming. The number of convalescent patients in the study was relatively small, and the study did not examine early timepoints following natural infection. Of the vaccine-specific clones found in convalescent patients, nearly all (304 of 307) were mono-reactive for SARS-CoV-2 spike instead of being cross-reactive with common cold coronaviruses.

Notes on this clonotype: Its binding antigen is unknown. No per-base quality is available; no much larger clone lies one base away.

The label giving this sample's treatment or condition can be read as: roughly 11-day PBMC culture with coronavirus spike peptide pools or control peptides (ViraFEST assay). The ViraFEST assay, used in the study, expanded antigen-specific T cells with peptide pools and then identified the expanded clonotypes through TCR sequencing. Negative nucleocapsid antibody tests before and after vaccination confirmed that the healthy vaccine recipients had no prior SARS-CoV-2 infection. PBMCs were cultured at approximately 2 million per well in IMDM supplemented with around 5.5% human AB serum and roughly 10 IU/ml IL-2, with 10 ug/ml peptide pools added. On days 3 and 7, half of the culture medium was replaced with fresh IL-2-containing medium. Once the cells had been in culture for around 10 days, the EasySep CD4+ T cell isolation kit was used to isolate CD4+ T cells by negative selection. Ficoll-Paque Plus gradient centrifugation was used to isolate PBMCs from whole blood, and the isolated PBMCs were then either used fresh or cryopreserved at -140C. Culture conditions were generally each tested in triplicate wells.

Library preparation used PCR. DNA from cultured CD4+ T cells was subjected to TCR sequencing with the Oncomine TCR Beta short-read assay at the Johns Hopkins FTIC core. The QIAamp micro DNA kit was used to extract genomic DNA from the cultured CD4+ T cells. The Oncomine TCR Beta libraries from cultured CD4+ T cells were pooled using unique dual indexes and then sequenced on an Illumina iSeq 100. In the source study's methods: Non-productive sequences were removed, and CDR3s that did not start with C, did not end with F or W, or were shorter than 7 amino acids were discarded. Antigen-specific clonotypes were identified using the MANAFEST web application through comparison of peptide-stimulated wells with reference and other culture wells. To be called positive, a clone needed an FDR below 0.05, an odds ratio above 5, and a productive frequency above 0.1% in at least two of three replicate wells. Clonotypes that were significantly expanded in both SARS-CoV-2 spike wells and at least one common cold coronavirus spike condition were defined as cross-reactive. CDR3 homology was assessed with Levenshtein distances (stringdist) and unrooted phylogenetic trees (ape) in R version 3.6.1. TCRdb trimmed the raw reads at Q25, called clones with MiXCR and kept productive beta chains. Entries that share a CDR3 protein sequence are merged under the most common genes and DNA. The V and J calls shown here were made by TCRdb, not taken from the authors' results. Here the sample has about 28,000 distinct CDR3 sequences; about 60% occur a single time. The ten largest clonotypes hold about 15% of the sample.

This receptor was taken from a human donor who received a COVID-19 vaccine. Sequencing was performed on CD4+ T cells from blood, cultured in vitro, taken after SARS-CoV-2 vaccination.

The DNA sequence is TGTGCCAGCAGCACAGCAGGGGGGACAGGAGCCTACGAGCAGTACTTC. It codes for CASSTAGGTGAYEQYF. The rearrangement combines TRBV7-2 with TRBJ2-7; the central 8 bases match TRBD1. Its CDR3 holds 16 amino acids, cysteine through phenylalanine. Solely the CDR3 DNA is kept, with 48 bases framed from the first base. Based on the germline V gene, the CDR1 and CDR2 sequences are SGHTA and FQGNSA. After removal of 5 bases from V and 2 bases from J, the junction retains 11 bases not matched to a gene.